The present T cell receptor (beta chain) was sequenced within a study of OX40 agonist ivuxolimab in advanced cancers. General study findings and limits: Compared with CD4+, CD8+ T cells on average had more expanded clones. Clonal expansion was among the lowest in partial responders at 0.1-3.0 mg/kg, especially CD8+. Certain nonresponders additionally had low normalized T-cell clonal expansion.

Only in-frame clones appear in the TCRdb table, and some are missing; sequencing was by immunoSEQ multiplex PCR. This table has around 14,000 clones, almost 80% appearing once. The length of the CDR3 is 13 residues. Per the germline V gene, CDR1 is MNHNS and CDR2 is SASEGT. Trimming left V 3 bases short and J 6 bases short, with 11 bases between. Comment on this clone: Antigen: not known.

The origin of this receptor is an adult with an advanced solid tumor such as melanoma, head and neck, liver or kidney cancer. The sample consisted of CD4+ or CD8+ T cells sorted from blood, taken in a trial of the OX40 agonist ivuxolimab. The chain links TRBV6-1 to TRBJ1-2, with unresolved D. The CDR3 is CASSEREVDGYTF. CDR3 coding DNA: TGTGCCAGCAGTGAGAGGGAAGTTGATGGCTACACCTTC.